Following are 15 T cell receptor beta chains from one sample sequenced in a study of OX40 agonist ivuxolimab in advanced cancers. Profiled with immunoSEQ multiplex PCR; TCRdb holds only in-frame clones, not every one. The sample consists of 75,000 to 90,000 clones, about 90% of them appearing once. The source material was CD4+ or CD8+ T cells sorted from blood, sampled in a trial of the OX40 agonist ivuxolimab. All receptors derive from an adult with an advanced solid tumor such as melanoma, head and neck, liver or kidney cancer.

The chain is built from TRBV18 and TRBJ2-3; no clear D. Germline CDR1 reads KGHSH; CDR2 reads LQKENI. The CDR3 has 17 residues. Trimming removed 3 bases at V and 3 bases at J, with 19 bases between. CDR3 bases: TGTGCCAGCTCACCCTCCGGAGAACATAGCAGGACAGATACGCAGTATTTT. Translating it yields CASSPSGEHSRTDTQYF.

This chain uses TRBV28 with TRBJ2-1; 9 bases map to TRBD1. Per germline, CDR1 MDHEN and CDR2 SYDVKM. V was clipped by 8 bases and J by 9 bases; unmatched bases: 8. CDR3 length equals 13 residues. The CDR3 DNA reads TGTGCCAGCGCGCGGGGACAGGGAGGTGAGCAGTTCTTC. Translating gives CASARGQGGEQFF. The full variable domain, in which reference TRBV28 and TRBJ2-1 provide the parts outside the CDR3, is DVKVTQSSRYLVKRTGEKVFLECVQDMDHENMFWYRQDPGLGLRLIYFSYDVKMKEKGDIPEGYSVSREKKERFSLILESASTNQTSMYLCASARGQGGEQFFGPGTRLTVL.

The gene calls are TRBV6-6 and TRBJ2-2; weak D call: TRBD1 (5 bases). This CDR3 comprises 15 residues. Between the trimmed V and J ends, which lost 4 bases and 0 bases, there was a span of 9 bases. The germline V gene encodes CDR1 MNHNY and CDR2 SVGAGI (reference sequence). CDR3 nucleotide sequence: TGTGCCAGCAGTTGGGGCTCCGCGAACACCGGGGAGCTGTTTTTT. Translated: CASSWGSANTGELFF.

This chain uses TRBV9 with TRBJ2-5; D unresolved. V was cut by 0 bases and J by 5 bases, with 11 bases left in between. The CDR3 is 14 amino acids. Germline assignment: CDR1 SGDLS and CDR2 YYNGEE. CDR3 amino acids: CASSVVGPTETQYF. The CDR3 DNA follows: TGTGCCAGCAGCGTAGTAGGCCCCACGGAGACCCAGTACTTC. Using reference TRBV9 and TRBJ2-5 for the parts outside the CDR3, the full variable domain is DSGVTQTPKHLITATGQRVTLRCSPRSGDLSVYWYQQSLDQGLQFLIQYYNGEERAKGNILERFSAQQFPDLHSELNLSSLELGDSALYFCASSVVGPTETQYFGPGTRLLVL.

This clone has a single count. CDR3 sequence (DNA): TGTGCCTGGAGCCGACCGGGACAGGTCCAATCTGGGCAGTACTTC. It yields the protein CAWSRPGQVQSGQYF. The chain carries TRBV30 and TRBJ2-5; 8 bases fit TRBD1. Germline V lookup: CDR1 GTSNPN, CDR2 SVGIG (reference sequence). The J segment lost 11 bases and the V segment lost 3 bases, leaving 17 bases of the junction unmatched. This CDR3 is built from 15 residues.

The chain couples TRBV18 to TRBJ1-2, with TRBD1 matching 7 bases. CDR3 size: 17 residues. Per germline, CDR1 KGHSH and CDR2 LQKENI. The V segment lost 1 base and the J segment 3 bases; nucleotides outside the gene matches: 11. Here the CDR3 DNA reads TGTGCCAGCTCACCACTCGGAGCGAGCGGGACAGACTATGGCTACACCTTC. As protein: CASSPLGASGTDYGYTF.

V and J are TRBV9 and TRBJ2-1; D perhaps matches TRBD2 (6 bases). V was shortened by 4 bases and J by 8 bases, with 19 bases between the two germline ends. Germline CDR1 reads SGDLS; CDR2 reads YYNGEE. CDR3 size: 15 residues. CDR3 sequence (DNA): TGTGCCAGCAGCCAAACCTCTCCCGGGAGAGATGAGCAGTTCTTC. It encodes CASSQTSPGRDEQFF.

V is TRBV10-3 and J is TRBJ2-2; D assignment may be TRBD1 or TRBD2 (6 bases each). The CDR3 sequence is 17 residues long. V was shortened by 3 bases and J by 2 bases, with 16 bases between the two germline ends. The germline CDR1 and CDR2 sequences are ENHRY and SYGVKD. CDR3 sequence (DNA): TGTGCCATCAGTGATCCCCAGGGGCGGGATAACACCGGGGAGCTGTTTTTT. Amino acid sequence: CAISDPQGRDNTGELFF.

The chain couples TRBV9 to TRBJ2-1, with D perhaps being TRBD1 or TRBD2 (6 bases each). Trimming took off 0 bases at V and 4 bases at J, with 20 bases between the two ends. The CDR3 is 18 residues long. CDR1 is SGDLS, CDR2 YYNGEE, per germline. The CDR3 is CASSVGGAIPILYNEQFF. The CDR3, as DNA: TGTGCCAGCAGCGTAGGGGGGGCTATTCCTATTCTTTACAATGAGCAGTTCTTC.

The chain recombines TRBV10-3 with TRBJ2-5; D assignment may be TRBD1 or TRBD2 (7 bases each). The CDR3 is made up of 14 amino acids. CDR1 and CDR2 (germline): ENHRY, SYGVKD. With 4 bases removed from V and 5 bases from J, the gap between germline ends came to 14 bases. CDR3 in DNA: TGTGCCATCAGTGGCGGCAGGGGGGGGGAGACCCAGTACTTC. Translating it yields CAISGGRGGETQYF.

CDR3 bases: TGCGCCAGCTCCCCCCGGGCAGCCCCAACTAACTATGGCTACACCTTC. Translation: CASSPRAAPTNYGYTF. The rearrangement links TRBV23-1 to TRBJ1-2; no definite D call. TRBV23-1 is placed among ORFs of uncertain function. This CDR3 is 16 amino acids long. Deletions cut 8 bases from V and 0 bases from J, with 19 bases between.

The gene calls are TRBV2 and TRBJ2-1; D is perhaps TRBD1 (6 bases). This CDR3 has 14 residues. V gave up 8 bases and J gave up 2 bases, with 13 bases separating them. Germline CDR1 reads SNHLY; CDR2 reads FYNNEI. The CDR3 DNA reads TGTGCCAGCGGCAGGGGCTACCCCTACAATGAGCAGTTCTTC. Translated: CASGRGYPYNEQFF.

V and J are TRBV5-1 and TRBJ2-1; TRBD2 is a possible D gene (6 bases). The CDR3 consists of 15 residues. The V end lost 4 bases, the J end lost 3 bases, and 14 bases lay between the germline ends. The germline CDR1 and CDR2 sequences are SGHRS and YFSETQ. The DNA for the CDR3 is TGCGCCAGCAGCGACACTAGCTACAGCTACAATGAGCAGTTCTTC. Translation gives CASSDTSYSYNEQFF.

The CDR3 sequence: CASSSGTSTGLRGQPQHF. The CDR3 DNA reads as TGTGCCAGCAGCTCCGGAACCTCCACAGGGTTAAGAGGGCAGCCCCAGCATTTT. The chain is built from TRBV7-8 and TRBJ1-5, with TRBD1 as a possible D gene (6 bases). CDR1 is SGHVS, CDR2 FQNEAQ, per germline. The CDR3 is 18 amino acids. Trimming cost V 4 bases and J 7 bases, with 26 bases left between them.

The chain couples TRBV27 to TRBJ2-5; TRBD2 matches at 12 bases. Germline-derived CDR1 and CDR2 are MNHEY and SMNVEV (reference sequence). This CDR3 spans 18 amino acids. J was trimmed by 5 bases and V by 6 bases; bases with no gene match: 16. CDR3 residues: CASSSPRLAGERRETQYF. In nucleotides, the CDR3 is TGTGCCAGCAGCTCACCTCGACTAGCGGGAGAACGAAGGGAGACCCAGTACTTC.